The text below deals with one T cell receptor (beta chain). This clonotype appeared a few times. There is no known antigen for this receptor. One base away there is no much larger clone; base qualities are not given. This sample was included in a study of blood T cells in healthy people across ages (dated by TCRdb to about 2015). Regarding the research as a whole: In model experiments, template switching captured roughly one uniquely barcoded TCR beta cDNA molecule for every two T cells. The donors were split into four age groups: young (average about 15 years), middle-aged (roughly 39), aged (over 55) and long-lived (approximately 80). Using the same blood draw, the study looked at two additional independent replicas of 1 million unique cDNA reads for two donors, one aged 18 to 30 and the other aged 80 or older. To avoid experimental bias, donors of different ages were distributed randomly across sequencing lanes. Using deep sequencing normalized with unique cDNA molecular identifiers, the study measured how TCR beta repertoire diversity changes with age. Summary of the overall study and its limitations: Conclusive comparison of naive and antigen-experienced compartments was prevented by the profiling of bulk unsorted PBMCs. Observed TCR beta diversity per million T cells fell roughly linearly with age, and a significant reduction was already apparent by age around 40. A strong correlation was found between observed TCR beta diversity and the percentage of naive T cells measured by flow cytometry. Estimates of total diversity based on one million sequenced T cells were considered lower bounds and underestimates. Because the CMV infection status of the donors was unknown, age-related changes in expanded clonotypes may potentially have been confounded. Compared with the aged group, more naive CD4+ T cells, fewer expanded clones and increased TCR diversity were shown by the long-lived group, suggesting age selection.

Systemically healthy Caucasian individuals from Russia, 39 in total and aged about 6 to 100 years, were included as donors. Each donor gave approximately 9.3 milliliters of peripheral blood, collected into EDTA-treated Vacutainer tubes. PBMCs were isolated by Ficoll-Paque density-gradient centrifugation, with at least 6.5 million obtained per sample. Total RNA was extracted from PBMCs with Trizol reagent, with at least 5 micrograms obtained per sample. Naive CD45RAhigh/CD27high T cell percentages were measured by flow cytometry on a PBMC aliquot from every donor. The library was built by means of 5' RACE. Instrument used: Illumina HiSeq 2500. A second roughly 6 to 11 cycle PCR used a sample-barcoded 5' primer and a J-beta primer mix. A template-switch 5' adaptor carrying 12 random nucleotides introduced a unique molecular identifier onto each TCR beta cDNA molecule. Each sample yielded at least 2.5 million CDR3-containing paired-end reads. All of the RNA was converted into first-strand cDNA using the Mint cDNA synthesis kit, with a TRBC-specific oligonucleotide serving as the primer. Following uracil-DNA glycosylase treatment, all cDNA underwent a first 18-cycle PCR with the universal primers M1SS and BC2_uni_R. Processing in the source paper ran as follows. Normalization of each sample was performed by random selection of 1 million high-quality reads, each carrying a distinct molecular identifier. Instead of being binned into consensus sequences, reads that shared molecular identifiers were thrown out. CDR3 identification, clonotype clustering and error correction used MiTCR with a Q25 quality threshold and the strictest error-elimination algorithm. Lower-bound total TCR beta diversity was estimated with a nonparametric unseen species model using Euler transformation. TCRdb handled the public reads itself, with Q25 trimming in fastp and clone calling in MiXCR, and kept productive beta chains. Rows with one shared CDR3 protein collapse into an entry with the most common genes and DNA. None of the V and J calls come from the authors' own analysis; TCRdb made them. Present in this sample are roughly 700,000 distinct CDR3 sequences, about half of which were seen just once. 30% to 35% of the sample is in the top ten clones.

Trimming takes 4 bases from V and 9 bases from J, and the germline ends sit 16 bases apart. The germline V gene (reference sequence) supplies CDR1 DFQATT and CDR2 SNEGSKA. Counted from cysteine to phenylalanine, this CDR3 has 12 amino acids. Only the CDR3 region is kept as DNA, spanning 36 bases read in frame from base 1. The chain is assembled from TRBV20-1 and TRBJ2-7, and possibly TRBD2, on 5 matching bases. The origin of this receptor is a woman aged 55-75 years in good health. The sequenced material came from blood. The CDR3: CSAKQPGAGQYF. The DNA sequence is as follows: TGCAGTGCTAAGCAGCCGGGTGCGGGGCAGTACTTC.